The 29 T cell receptor beta chains below all came from one sample that was sequenced in a study of low-dose radiotherapy and immunotherapy resistance in tumors. Described time point: before trial treatment. Priming of first-strand cDNA relied on TRAV- and TRBV-specific primers (covering alpha and beta chains). With a constant-region primer and a V-primer adapter, TCRs were subjected to 20 PCR cycles of amplification. Each CDR3 protein gets one entry after TCRdb re-called the reads with MiXCR. This sample has 85,000 to 100,000 distinct CDR3 sequences, with 9.4% found just once. The specimen comprised PBMCs, sampled before treatment. The receptors originated from a male donor with prostate cancer.

In its sample, this clonotype was seen many times. The CDR3 nucleotides read TGCAGCGCTTTAGGGACAGGGGCCTACGAGCAGTACTTC. Translation gives CSALGTGAYEQYF. The chain has TRBV29-1 and TRBJ2-7; 10 nucleotides match TRBD1. V trimming: 7 bases; J trimming: 2 bases; junction bases outside the gene matches: 5. The CDR3 contains 13 residues. From germline, CDR1 is SQVTM and CDR2 ANQGSEA.

The table lists this clonotype with many counts. The chain combines TRBV28 with TRBJ2-7, with no clear D. Germline V gene sequence: CDR1 MDHEN, CDR2 SYDVKM. The V and J ends lost 9 bases and 6 bases respectively, with 15 bases between them. The CDR3 has 12 amino acids. CDR3 sequence reads: CASLSLGSEQYF. The CDR3 DNA reads as TGTGCCAGTTTAAGTCTGGGGTCCGAGCAGTACTTC.

This clonotype was recorded at least ten times. V is TRBV19 and J is TRBJ1-5; 11 bases align to TRBD1. V dropped 7 bases and J dropped 6; count of bases not matched to a gene: 5. CDR1 is LNHDA, CDR2 SQIVND, per germline (reference sequence). The CDR3 is made up of 14 amino acids. CDR3 coding DNA: TGTGCCAGTACCAGGGGGACAGGGGGTCAGCCCCAGCATTTT. Translated, it gives CASTRGTGGQPQHF.

This clonotype has ten or more counts. V and J are TRBV7-2 and TRBJ2-2; D unclear. The V and J ends lost 2 bases and 5 bases respectively, with 9 bases between them. The CDR3 has 14 residues. Germline loops: CDR1 SGHTA, CDR2 FQGNSA. CDR3 sequence: CASSLQESTGELFF. Written as DNA, the CDR3 is TGTGCCAGCAGCTTACAAGAGTCGACCGGGGAGCTGTTTTTT.

On this clonotype itself: A far bigger clonotype differs at one base, so this is likely a read error. The chain uses TRBV29-1 and TRBJ2-7; D gene uncertain. CDR3 length: 12 amino acids. Germline CDR1 is SQVTM and CDR2 is ANQGSEA. CDR3 DNA sequence: TGCAGTGCTAGAGGAATAGGCTGCGAGCAGTACTTC. This encodes CSARGIGCEQYF.

Turning to this clonotype: It is likely a read error: a sequence one base away is far more abundant. This rearrangement joins TRBV6-6 to TRBJ2-7, with TRBD2 matching over 10 bases. V was clipped by 5 bases and J by 7 bases; unmatched bases: 11. CDR3 length: 15 residues. CDR1 is MNHNY, CDR2 SVGAGI, per germline (reference sequence). CDR3 residues: CASSNPGLANNEQYF. CDR3 nucleotide sequence: TGTGCCAGCAGTAACCCGGGACTAGCGAACAATGAGCAGTACTTC.

This clonotype was picked up many times. The chain employs TRBV10-3 and TRBJ1-5; the D is unclear. V lost 8 bases and J lost 1, with 9 bases in between. This CDR3 is 13 amino acids long. Germline V lookup: CDR1 ENHRY, CDR2 SYGVKD. CDR3 bases: TGTGCCATCCGGGCGGACAGCAATCAGCCCCAGCATTTT. It yields the protein CAIRADSNQPQHF.

This clonotype has a count of ten or more. The rearrangement uses TRBV6-5 and TRBJ2-7, with TRBD1 identical over 10 bases. Germline-derived CDR1 and CDR2 are MNHEY and SVGAGI. Trimming took 8 bases from V and 1 from J; bases not matched to a gene: 5. The CDR3 length is 14 residues. The CDR3 sequence: CASQRDRGSYEQYF. In DNA, the CDR3 is TGTGCCAGCCAGCGGGACAGGGGTTCCTACGAGCAGTACTTC.

This clonotype came up a few times. This chain uses TRBV27 with TRBJ2-7, with D tentatively TRBD2 (6 bases). The V end was cut by 3 bases, the J end by 6 bases, with 15 bases between. Germline values: CDR1 MNHEY, CDR2 SMNVEV (reference sequence). This CDR3 is 14 amino acids long. The CDR3 spells CASSFGAGRGEQYF. CDR3 sequence (DNA): TGTGCCAGCAGTTTTGGGGCGGGAAGGGGCGAGCAGTACTTC.

Ten or more counts support this clonotype. The chain recombines TRBV11-3 with TRBJ2-7; 11 nucleotides agree with TRBD2. With V trimmed by 5 bases and J by 4 bases, 4 bases remained unmatched. The CDR3 has 14 amino acids. Germline V CDR1 and CDR2: SGHNT, YENEEA. The CDR3 loop reads CASSPGTSGYEQYF. The CDR3 DNA is TGTGCCAGCAGCCCAGGGACTAGCGGATACGAGCAGTACTTC.

This clonotype was seen repeatedly, ten times or more. CDR3 DNA sequence: TGTGCCAGCAGGGGAGTAGCGGCAAGCTACGAGCAGTACTTC. Translated: CASRGVAASYEQYF. The chain carries TRBV2 and TRBJ2-7, with D maybe TRBD2 (6 bases). The germline V and J ends were trimmed by 6 bases and 3 bases, with 15 bases remaining between them. Germline assignment: CDR1 SNHLY and CDR2 FYNNEI. The CDR3 runs 14 residues.

In this sample, this clonotype turned up many times. The chain recombines TRBV15 with TRBJ1-5; no firm D call. Germline loops: CDR1 LNHNV, CDR2 YYDKDF (reference sequence). V lost 0 bases and J 4 bases, leaving 10 bases between the germline ends. This CDR3 has 15 amino acids. The CDR3 protein is CATSRDKGFNQPQHF. CDR3 nucleotides: TGTGCCACCAGCAGAGATAAAGGGTTTAATCAGCCCCAGCATTTT.

This clonotype came up many times. The chain is built from TRBV7-2 and TRBJ1-1; 7 bases line up with TRBD1. The length of the CDR3 is 12 residues. Losses at the gene ends were 5 bases for V and 10 bases for J; bases not matched to a gene: 7. Germline lookup yields CDR1 SGHTA and CDR2 FQGNSA. The CDR3 here is CASSNDRVRAFF. For the CDR3, the DNA is TGTGCCAGCAGCAACGACAGGGTGCGAGCTTTCTTT.

The table lists this clonotype with many counts. The chain recombines TRBV29-1 with TRBJ2-7, with D tentatively TRBD1 (7 bases). This CDR3 is 11 amino acids long. Trimming pared 7 bases from V and 4 bases from J, leaving 11 bases between. CDR1 SQVTM and CDR2 ANQGSEA come from the germline V gene. CDR3 sequence (DNA): TGCAGCGCAGGGGGGACGTACGAGCAGTACTTC. Its translation is CSAGGTYEQYF.

This clonotype was counted ten times or more. The chain joins TRBV27 to TRBJ2-1, with TRBD2 as a possible D gene (5 bases). Trimming removed 0 bases at V and 2 bases at J, with 5 bases between. Germline CDR1 is MNHEY and CDR2 is SMNVEV (reference sequence). The CDR3 covers 14 residues. The CDR3 protein is CASSLSRAYNEQFF. DNA of the CDR3: TGTGCCAGCAGTTTATCGCGGGCCTACAATGAGCAGTTCTTC.

This clonotype was counted at least ten times. The chain employs TRBV18 and TRBJ2-3, with 8 positions matching TRBD1. Germline V gene lookup returns CDR1 KGHSH and CDR2 LQKENI. CDR3 size: 15 residues. V shed 4 bases and J 5 bases; nucleotides not matched to a gene: 8. CDR3 DNA: TGTGCCAGCTCACACCCAGGGGGCCAGGGAGATACGCAGTATTTT. Translating it yields CASSHPGGQGDTQYF.

This clonotype was seen at least ten times. V is TRBV5-1 and J is TRBJ2-1, with a weak D call TRBD2 (6 bases). Trimming left V 1 base short and J 0 bases short, with 8 bases between. The CDR3 is made up of 15 amino acids. CDR1 and CDR2 (germline): SGHRS, YFSETQ. CDR3 sequence: CASSLTGSSYNEQFF. The DNA for the CDR3 is TGCGCCAGCAGCTTGACCGGGAGCTCCTACAATGAGCAGTTCTTC.

In its sample, this clonotype was seen many times. The J gene is TRBJ2-1, the V gene TRBV7-9, with 9 bases lining up with TRBD2. Germline V lookup: CDR1 SEHNR, CDR2 FQNEAQ (reference sequence). This CDR3 has 15 residues. Trimming cost V 1 base and J 8 bases; bases outside gene matches: 6. The CDR3 DNA is TGTGCCAGCAGCTTAGGTCGCGGGAGGGCCCATGAGCAGTTCTTC. Its translation is CASSLGRGRAHEQFF.

This clonotype was counted at least ten times. The rearrangement uses TRBV29-1 and TRBJ2-5; TRBD1 matches at 7 bases. This CDR3 comprises 12 residues. J gave up 2 bases and V 3 bases, and 0 bases lay outside the gene matches. Germline V lookup: CDR1 SQVTM, CDR2 ANQGSEA. The CDR3 loop is CSVDRGQETQYF. The CDR3 nucleotides are TGCAGCGTTGACAGGGGGCAAGAGACCCAGTACTTC.

The table lists this clonotype with many counts. The chain uses TRBV2 and TRBJ2-2; TRBD2 matches 11 bases. The germline gives CDR1 SNHLY, CDR2 FYNNEI. V shed 6 bases and J 5 bases; nucleotides not matched to a gene: 11. The CDR3 contains 17 residues. The CDR3 loop reads CASRSGLAEGGTGELFF. DNA for the CDR3: TGTGCCAGCAGATCGGGACTAGCGGAGGGGGGTACCGGGGAGCTGTTTTTT.

This clonotype has a count of ten or more. This chain links TRBV2 with TRBJ2-1; 8 bases line up with TRBD2. Trimming took 2 bases from V and 7 from J; bases not matched to a gene: 7. Per germline, CDR1 SNHLY and CDR2 FYNNEI. The CDR3 runs 15 residues. The CDR3 region is CASSETASGSNEQFF. The CDR3 nucleotides read TGTGCCAGCAGTGAAACGGCTAGCGGGTCTAATGAGCAGTTCTTC.

This clonotype occurred many times. The gene calls are TRBV5-1 and TRBJ2-7, with 12 positions matching TRBD2. Germline trimming cut 1 base from V and 3 bases from J; bases unmatched to any gene: 2. The CDR3 is 15 amino acids. Germline V gives CDR1 SGHRS, CDR2 YFSETQ. CDR3 sequence reads: CASSLTSGRYYEQYF. The CDR3 DNA is TGCGCCAGCAGCTTGACTAGCGGGAGGTACTACGAGCAGTACTTC.

This clonotype was seen ten or more times. The rearrangement uses TRBV5-1 and TRBJ2-1; 7 positions agree with TRBD2. The germline gives CDR1 SGHRS, CDR2 YFSETQ. Trimming took 1 base from V and 5 from J; bases not matched to a gene: 6. This CDR3 region has 15 residues. Here the CDR3 reads CASSLWGGGHNEQFF. CDR3 nucleotide sequence: TGCGCCAGCAGCTTGTGGGGGGGAGGGCACAATGAGCAGTTCTTC.

This clonotype was detected ten times or more. The V gene is TRBV28, the J gene TRBJ2-7; 13 bases are shared with TRBD2. CDR1 is MDHEN, CDR2 SYDVKM, per germline. This CDR3 has 16 residues. The junction had 4 bases not matched to a gene; V was cut back by 5 bases and J by 0 bases. The CDR3 protein is CASSPGLAGSSYEQYF. Here the CDR3 DNA reads TGTGCCAGCAGTCCGGGACTAGCGGGGAGCTCCTACGAGCAGTACTTC.

Worth noting for this clonotype: A much larger clone lies a single base off, so this may be a read error. J is TRBJ2-3 and V is TRBV19, with TRBD2 matching 12 bases. V shed 5 bases and J 3 bases; nucleotides not matched to a gene: 9. The CDR3 totals 17 residues. Per germline, CDR1 LNHDA and CDR2 SQIVND (reference sequence). The CDR3 loop reads CASSSSTSGSETDTQYF. Here the CDR3 DNA reads TGTGCCAGTAGTTCCTCGACTAGCGGGAGTGAAACAGATACGCAGTATTTT. The whole variable domain, remainder taken from reference TRBV19 and TRBJ2-3, is DGGITQSPKYLFRKEGQNVTLSCEQNLNHDAMYWYRQDPGQGLRLIYYSQIVNDFQKGDIAEGYSVSREKKESFPLTVTSAQKNPTAFYLCASSSSTSGSETDTQYFGPGTRLTVL.

This clonotype was seen at least ten times. The chain employs TRBV5-6 and TRBJ2-7, with unresolved D. Trimming stripped 3 bases from V and 4 bases from J, with 5 bases between. In germline, CDR1 is SGHDT, CDR2 YYEEEE. CDR3 size: 11 residues. CDR3 nucleotides: TGTGCCAGCAGCTCGACTTACGAGCAGTACTTC. Translating gives CASSSTYEQYF.

There are many counts of this clonotype. This chain uses TRBV7-8 with TRBJ1-2, with D maybe TRBD1 (5 bases). Trimming left V 5 bases short and J 10 bases short, with 17 bases between. The CDR3 sequence is 13 residues long. Germline loops: CDR1 SGHVS, CDR2 FQNEAQ. Here the CDR3 DNA reads TGTGCCAGCAGCGGAAGAGGGGTTTCCTCCTACACCTTC. Amino acid sequence: CASSGRGVSSYTF.

V usage is TRBV7-1 and J usage is TRBJ2-1; 14 bases match TRBD2. TRBV7-1 is labeled an ORF, and its function is uncertain. The CDR3 is 17 residues long. Trimming removed 7 bases from V and 10 bases from J; junction bases left unmatched: 15. The CDR3 loop reads CASIPGTSGRGVEEQFF. DNA for the CDR3: TGTGCCAGCATCCCAGGGACTAGCGGGAGAGGAGTTGAGGAGCAGTTCTTC.

For this clonotype: A read error is likely here: a far larger clone is one base away. The chain employs TRBV2 and TRBJ2-1; tentatively, D is TRBD1 or TRBD2 (5 bases each). This CDR3 has 13 residues. The ends were cut back, 8 bases at V and 10 bases at J, with 18 bases in the middle. Per germline, CDR1 SNHLY and CDR2 FYNNEI. DNA of the CDR3: TGTGCCAGCTGCCGGGACGGCGCCTACGAGCAGTTCTTC. As protein: CASCRDGAYEQFF. Drawing the rest from reference TRBV2 and TRBJ2-1, the complete variable domain is EPEVTQTPSHQVTQMGQEVILRCVPISNHLYFYWYRQILGQKVEFLVSFYNNEISEKSEIFDDQFSVERPDGSNFTLKIRSTKLEDSAMYFCASCRDGAYEQFFGPGTRLTVL.